The 28 T cell receptor beta chains reported below all come from one sample, sequenced in a study of T cells in Graves' hyperthyroidism and ophthalmopathy. RNA transcripts gave rise to amplified TCR beta CDR3 regions. TCR CDR3 regions were first amplified by RT-PCR with HTBI primers. TCRdb re-called the multiplex PCR reads through MiXCR, storing one row per CDR3 protein. This table holds 550,000 to 700,000 distinct CDR3 sequences, roughly 14% found once. The sample taken for sequencing was blood. The receptors come from a woman aged 40 to 50 with Graves' ophthalmopathy.

This clonotype was counted at least ten times. The chain couples TRBV28 to TRBJ2-7; possibly TRBD1 or TRBD2 for D (6 bases each). The ends were cut back, 10 bases at V and 6 bases at J, with 19 bases in the middle. Germline CDR1 is MDHEN and CDR2 is SYDVKM. The CDR3 length is 13 residues. Here the CDR3 DNA reads TGTGCCACCTGCGGGGTTGGGGGGCTCGAGCAGTACTTC. It yields the protein CATCGVGGLEQYF.

This clonotype turned up a few times. J is TRBJ1-3 and V is TRBV28; 7 bases fit TRBD1. The V segment lost 6 bases and the J segment 4 bases; nucleotides outside the gene matches: 9. The CDR3 is 15 amino acids. Per germline, CDR1 MDHEN and CDR2 SYDVKM. In nucleotides, the CDR3 is TGTGCCAGCAGCTTCAGGGGGAGGGTAGGAAACACCATATATTTT. It is translated as CASSFRGRVGNTIYF.

The V call is TRBV28, the J call TRBJ1-1; D is undetermined. CDR1 and CDR2 from the germline V gene are MDHEN and SYDVKM. Trimming removed 10 bases at V and 0 bases at J, with 24 bases between. This CDR3 region has 17 residues. CDR3 in DNA: TGTGCCACAGGCGCCCTTCCGAGATTATATATGAACACTGAAGCTTTCTTT. Protein sequence: CATGALPRLYMNTEAFF.

This clonotype was detected only a few times. The chain is built from TRBV6-1 and TRBJ2-2; D might be TRBD1 or TRBD2, each matching 5 bases. V dropped 8 bases and J dropped 6 bases, with 13 bases sitting between them. Looked up from germline, CDR1 is MNHNS and CDR2 is SASEGT. The CDR3 is 13 residues long. The CDR3 here is CASSSRGAGELFF. CDR3 coding DNA: TGTGCCAGCTCGTCAAGGGGAGCCGGGGAGCTGTTTTTT.

This clonotype was seen ten or more times. The chain employs TRBV7-3 and TRBJ2-7, with D perhaps given as TRBD1 or TRBD2 (5 bases each). Trimming took off 6 bases at V and 6 bases at J, with 21 bases between the two ends. The CDR3 spans 15 residues. CDR1 and CDR2 (germline): SGHTA, FQGTGA. The CDR3 coding sequence is TGTGCCAGCAGTCCGCTCGGTGCCGGGGACCTCGAGCAGTACTTC. Its translation is CASSPLGAGDLEQYF.

This clonotype was seen repeatedly, ten times or more. The gene calls are TRBV4-1 and TRBJ1-1, with D tentatively TRBD1 (5 bases). Germline CDR1 MGHRA, CDR2 YSYEKL. This CDR3 contains 14 residues. V lost 0 bases, J lost 1 base, and 6 bases lay in between. The CDR3 DNA follows: TGCGCCAGCAGCCAAGATCAGGGGAACACTGAAGCTTTCTTT. It yields the protein CASSQDQGNTEAFF.

This clonotype appeared many times. The rearrangement uses TRBV28 and TRBJ1-1; the D is unclear. Germline loops: CDR1 MDHEN, CDR2 SYDVKM. The CDR3 totals 11 residues. Deletions cut 5 bases from V and 3 bases from J, with 4 bases between. The CDR3 coding sequence is TGTGCCAGCAGTACGGACACTGAAGCTTTCTTT. Translated, it gives CASSTDTEAFF.

For this clonotype: A much larger clone lies a single base off, so this may be a read error. V usage is TRBV7-8 and J usage is TRBJ2-2; D is ambiguous. The CDR3 loop spans 15 amino acids. V was trimmed by 2 bases and J by 2 bases, leaving 9 bases between them. Germline-derived CDR1 and CDR2 are SGHVS and FQNEAQ. DNA of the CDR3: TGTGCCAGCAGCTTATCTGGGAATAACACCGGGGAGCTGTTTTTT. Its protein is CASSLSGNNTGELFF.

At least ten counts were recorded for this clonotype. This chain links TRBV19 with TRBJ2-7, with 10 bases lining up with TRBD1. CDR1 and CDR2 (germline): LNHDA, SQIVND (reference sequence). The trim removed 5 bases at V and 2 bases at J, leaving 9 bases unmatched. The CDR3 sequence is 16 residues long. The CDR3 protein is CASSDEGQGITYEQYF. The CDR3 DNA reads as TGTGCCAGTAGTGACGAGGGACAGGGGATAACCTACGAGCAGTACTTC. The full variable domain, its missing parts supplied by reference TRBV19 and TRBJ2-7, is DGGITQSPKYLFRKEGQNVTLSCEQNLNHDAMYWYRQDPGQGLRLIYYSQIVNDFQKGDIAEGYSVSREKKESFPLTVTSAQKNPTAFYLCASSDEGQGITYEQYFGPGTRLTVT.

This clonotype was counted at least ten times. The rearrangement links TRBV5-1 to TRBJ2-7; no clear D. V lost 5 bases, J lost 11 bases, and 14 bases lay in between. Germline lookup yields CDR1 SGHRS and CDR2 YFSETQ. The CDR3 sequence is 11 residues long. Written as DNA, the CDR3 is TGCGCCAGCAGTAGTGGGATTCACAAGTACTTC. This gives the protein CASSSGIHKYF.

This clonotype has a count of ten or more. CDR3 protein: CASSRFNYGYTF. The CDR3 DNA is TGTGCCAGCAGCCGGTTTAACTATGGCTACACCTTC. The V gene is TRBV28, the J gene TRBJ1-2; no clear D gene. CDR3 length: 12 amino acids. V was cut by 6 bases and J by 1 base, with 6 bases left in between. Germline-derived CDR1 and CDR2 are MDHEN and SYDVKM.

The gene calls are TRBV11-2 and TRBJ1-1; possible D gene TRBD1, 5 bases. CDR1 SGHAT and CDR2 FQNNGV come from the germline V gene. This CDR3 contains 15 residues. The V end was cut by 6 bases, the J end by 7 bases, with 21 bases between. The CDR3 nucleotides read TGTGCCAGCAGACCGACTCGGGGCTGGGGCAATGAAGCTTTCTTT. Protein sequence: CASRPTRGWGNEAFF.

At least ten counts were recorded for this clonotype. The chain joins TRBV6-5 to TRBJ2-6, with TRBD1 matching over 7 bases. The CDR3 has 16 residues. Per germline, CDR1 MNHEY and CDR2 SVGAGI. Trimming at V came to 5 bases and at J to 4 bases, leaving 8 bases not matched to a gene. DNA of the CDR3: TGTGCCAGCAGTCGGACAGGTTCTGCAGGGGCCAACGTCCTGACTTTC. Translated, it gives CASSRTGSAGANVLTF.

This clonotype was counted ten times or more. V gene TRBV7-9 combines with J gene TRBJ2-7; no clear D. Germline V gene data show CDR1 as SEHNR and CDR2 as FQNEAQ (reference sequence). V gave up 3 bases and J gave up 5 bases, with 17 bases separating them. The CDR3 spans 15 residues. The chain's CDR3 is CASSFDADILHEQYF. The CDR3 DNA is TGTGCCAGCAGCTTTGATGCCGACATTCTTCACGAGCAGTACTTC.

The V and J genes are TRBV29-1 and TRBJ1-3, with D possibly TRBD1 on 5 matching bases. Germline V gives CDR1 SQVTM, CDR2 ANQGSEA. The CDR3 covers 15 residues. Trimming shortened V by 0 bases and J by 4 bases, and 13 bases separated the two germline ends. The CDR3 here is CSVEDGGRGGNTIYF. The CDR3, as DNA: TGCAGCGTTGAAGATGGGGGTCGTGGGGGAAACACCATATATTTT. Full variable domain (missing parts from reference TRBV29-1 and TRBJ1-3): SAVISQKPSRDICQRGTSLTIQCQVDSQVTMMFWYRQQPGQSLTLIATANQGSEATYESGFVIDKFPISRPNLTFSTLTVSNMSPEDSSIYLCSVEDGGRGGNTIYFGEGSWLTVV.

This clonotype was detected many times. The rearrangement links TRBV20-1 to TRBJ2-7, with 8 bases identical to TRBD1. The CDR3 extends over 15 amino acids. Germline V lookup: CDR1 DFQATT, CDR2 SNEGSKA (reference sequence). V was clipped by 3 bases and J by 4 bases; unmatched bases: 11. The CDR3 loop reads CSARPRQGASYEQYF. The DNA for the CDR3 is TGCAGTGCTAGGCCGCGGCAGGGGGCTTCTTACGAGCAGTACTTC.

This clonotype was seen a handful of times. The rearrangement links TRBV24-1 to TRBJ2-2; weak D call: TRBD1 (5 bases). CDR1 and CDR2 from the germline V gene are KGHDR and SFDVKD. Trimming took off 1 base at V and 0 bases at J, with 11 bases between the two ends. The CDR3 totals 17 residues. In DNA form, the CDR3 reads TGTGCCACCAGTGATTTCTTAGGGGCAGCGAACACCGGGGAGCTGTTTTTT. This encodes CATSDFLGAANTGELFF.

This clonotype was detected many times. The CDR3, as DNA: TGTGCCATCAGCTCCAGGGGCGACTCGAACACTGAAGCTTTCTTT. This translates into CAISSRGDSNTEAFF. The V and J genes are TRBV10-3 and TRBJ1-1; possible D gene TRBD1, 6 bases. The germline gives CDR1 ENHRY, CDR2 SYGVKD. The CDR3 has 15 residues. V lost 6 bases and J lost 1, with 15 bases in between.

This clonotype was seen many times. The genes are TRBV6-1 and TRBJ1-1, with TRBD1 matching over 10 bases. The CDR3 has 14 residues. Germline assignment: CDR1 MNHNS and CDR2 SASEGT. Trimming cost V 7 bases and J 5 bases; bases outside gene matches: 7. CDR3 sequence reads: CASTPGQGITEAFF. As DNA, the CDR3 is TGTGCCAGCACCCCGGGACAGGGGATAACTGAAGCTTTCTTT.

This clonotype was detected many times. This chain joins TRBV6-1 and TRBJ1-1; D perhaps matches TRBD1 (6 bases). CDR1 and CDR2 (germline): MNHNS, SASEGT. The CDR3 totals 14 residues. V was clipped by 8 bases and J by 1 base, with 14 bases between them. The CDR3 reads CASGKRQENTEAFF. The CDR3 nucleotides are TGTGCCAGCGGAAAGAGACAGGAGAACACTGAAGCTTTCTTT.

This clonotype was counted at least ten times. The rearrangement links TRBV4-1 to TRBJ2-7; D may match TRBD1 or TRBD2 (5 bases each). Germline CDR1 MGHRA, CDR2 YSYEKL. Trimming stripped 3 bases from V and 2 bases from J, with 11 bases between. The CDR3 spans 14 residues. This CDR3 is CASSHGDGTYEQYF. CDR3 sequence (DNA): TGCGCCAGCAGCCACGGGGACGGGACCTACGAGCAGTACTTC.

This clonotype was recorded many times. For the CDR3, the DNA is TGTGCCAGCAGCTTGGGACCGTCGTGGGGGACCGGGACCCAGTACTTC. It is translated as CASSLGPSWGTGTQYF. The chain employs TRBV5-6 and TRBJ2-5; tentatively, D is TRBD1 or TRBD2 (5 bases each). Germline V gene lookup returns CDR1 SGHDT and CDR2 YYEEEE. Trimming left V 0 bases short and J 7 bases short, with 19 bases between. The CDR3 is 16 residues long.

Many counts were recorded for this clonotype. V is TRBV28 and J is TRBJ2-5; D call uncertain. Between the trimmed V and J ends, which lost 3 bases and 0 bases, there was a span of 5 bases. The V gene's germline CDR1 is MDHEN and CDR2 SYDVKM. The length of the CDR3 is 13 residues. As DNA, the CDR3 is TGTGCCAGCAGTTTCGGGTACCAAGAGACCCAGTACTTC. Translated: CASSFGYQETQYF.

This clonotype was recorded at least ten times. The gene calls are TRBV12-3 or TRBV12-4 and TRBJ2-5; D is unresolved. Between the trimmed V and J ends, which lost 4 bases and 1 base, there was a span of 10 bases. The CDR3 is made up of 14 amino acids. This CDR3 is CASSWELAQETQYF. In DNA form, the CDR3 reads TGTGCCAGCAGTTGGGAACTCGCCCAAGAGACCCAGTACTTC.

Note on this clonotype: This clone may be a read error of a much larger clone one base away. It is likely a read error, because the conserved phenylalanine at the end of the CDR3 is missing. The J gene is TRBJ1-5, the V gene TRBV6-1; TRBD1 matches at 7 bases. V trimming: 10 bases; J trimming: 5 bases; junction bases outside the gene matches: 5. Germline V lookup: CDR1 MNHNS, CDR2 SASEGT. This CDR3 contains 12 residues. As DNA, the CDR3 is TGTGCCACCGACAGGGTCCATCAGCCCCAGCATCTT. Translated: CATDRVHQPQHL.

This chain links TRBV5-1 with TRBJ2-5; 7 bases align to TRBD1. The junction had 5 bases not matched to a gene; V was cut back by 4 bases and J by 2 bases. Germline V gives CDR1 SGHRS, CDR2 YFSETQ. The length of the CDR3 is 14 residues. The CDR3 sequence: CASSVRDSQETQYF. The CDR3 region has the DNA TGCGCCAGCAGCGTCCGGGACAGTCAAGAGACCCAGTACTTC.

The rearrangement joins TRBV7-3 to TRBJ1-1, with D hard to call. This CDR3 contains 14 residues. V was pared by 0 bases and J by 6 bases, with 11 bases between. Looked up from germline, CDR1 is SGHTA and CDR2 is FQGTGA. CDR3 sequence: CASSLTGGPSEAFF. CDR3 bases: TGTGCCAGCAGCTTAACGGGCGGTCCGTCTGAAGCTTTCTTT.

This clonotype was counted between two and nine times. J is TRBJ2-5 and V is TRBV11-2; tentative D call: TRBD2 (6 bases). This CDR3 spans 15 amino acids. Germline V gene sequence: CDR1 SGHAT, CDR2 FQNNGV. Trimming stripped 5 bases from V and 4 bases from J, with 17 bases between. The CDR3, as DNA: TGTGCCAGCAGCCAAGACGGAGGGGATATAGAGACCCAGTACTTC. Residues: CASSQDGGDIETQYF.